This section outlines one T cell receptor beta chain sequence together with its context. This entry belongs to a study of blood T cell repertoires in COVID-19. Study context: The cDNA or gDNA used as material had been derived from T cells, B-cell-depleted T cells, or PBMCs.

Original processing methods: Reference gene primer amplification gave nucleated cell count estimates. Clones were sequenced by immunoSEQ multiplex PCR, and TCRdb holds only the in-frame ones, with some missing. V, J and clone size derive from that table, while D and trimming were established from the DNA sequence. This table holds around 250,000 clones, roughly 80% found once. J was trimmed by 2 bases and V by 5 bases; bases with no gene match: 7. The length of the CDR3 is 15 residues. Germline values: CDR1 LNHDA, CDR2 SQIVND (reference sequence). The chain employs TRBV19 and TRBJ2-3; 7 bases map to TRBD1. The sequence was collected from a man in his fifties or sixties with active or convalescent COVID-19. Material for sequencing was peripheral blood. CDR3 coding DNA: TGTGCCAGTAGTGCGATGGGACAGTTCACAGATACGCAGTATTTT. Translated: CASSAMGQFTDTQYF.